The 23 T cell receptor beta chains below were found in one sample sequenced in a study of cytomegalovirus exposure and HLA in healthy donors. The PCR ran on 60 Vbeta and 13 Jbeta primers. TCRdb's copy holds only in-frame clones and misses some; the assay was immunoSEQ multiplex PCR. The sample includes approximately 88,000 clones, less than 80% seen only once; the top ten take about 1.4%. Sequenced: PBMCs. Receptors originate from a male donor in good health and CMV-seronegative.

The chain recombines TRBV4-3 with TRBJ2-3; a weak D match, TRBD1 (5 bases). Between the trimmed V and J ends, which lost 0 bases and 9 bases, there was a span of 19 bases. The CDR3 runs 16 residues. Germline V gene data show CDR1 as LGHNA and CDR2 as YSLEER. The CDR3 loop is CASSQEAGGKGMTQYF. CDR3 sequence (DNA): TGCGCCAGCAGCCAAGAAGCTGGTGGAAAGGGGATGACGCAGTATTTT.

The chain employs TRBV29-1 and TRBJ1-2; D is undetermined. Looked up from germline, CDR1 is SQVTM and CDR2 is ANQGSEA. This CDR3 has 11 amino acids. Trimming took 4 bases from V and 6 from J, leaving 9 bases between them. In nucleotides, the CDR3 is TGCAGCGTTGGGAGGGAAGATGGCTACACCTTC. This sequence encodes CSVGREDGYTF. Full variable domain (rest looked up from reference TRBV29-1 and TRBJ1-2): SAVISQKPSRDICQRGTSLTIQCQVDSQVTMMFWYRQQPGQSLTLIATANQGSEATYESGFVIDKFPISRPNLTFSTLTVSNMSPEDSSIYLCSVGREDGYTFGSGTRLTVV.

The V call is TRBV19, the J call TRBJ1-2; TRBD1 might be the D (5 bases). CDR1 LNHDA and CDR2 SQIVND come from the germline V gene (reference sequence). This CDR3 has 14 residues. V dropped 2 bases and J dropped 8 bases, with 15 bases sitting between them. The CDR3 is CASSISRAQGGYTF. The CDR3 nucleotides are TGTGCCAGTAGTATATCCAGGGCGCAGGGAGGCTACACCTTC.

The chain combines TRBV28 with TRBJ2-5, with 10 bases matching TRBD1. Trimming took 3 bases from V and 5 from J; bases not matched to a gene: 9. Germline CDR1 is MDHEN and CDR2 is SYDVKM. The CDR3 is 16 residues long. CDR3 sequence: CASSFRDRGSRETQYF. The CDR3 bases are TGTGCCAGCAGTTTCCGGGACAGGGGTTCGAGGGAGACCCAGTACTTC.

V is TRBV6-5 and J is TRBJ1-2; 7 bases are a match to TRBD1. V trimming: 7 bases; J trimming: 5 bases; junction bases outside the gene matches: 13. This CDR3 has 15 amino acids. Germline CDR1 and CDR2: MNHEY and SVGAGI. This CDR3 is CASNRRGTERYGYTF. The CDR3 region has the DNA TGTGCCAGCAACCGAAGGGGGACAGAGAGATATGGCTACACCTTC.

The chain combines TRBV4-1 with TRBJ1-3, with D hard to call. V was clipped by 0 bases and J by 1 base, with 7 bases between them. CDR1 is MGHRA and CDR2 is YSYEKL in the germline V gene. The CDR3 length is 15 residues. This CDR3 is CASSQELGSGNTIYF. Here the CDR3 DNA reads TGCGCCAGCAGCCAAGAACTAGGATCTGGAAACACCATATATTTT.

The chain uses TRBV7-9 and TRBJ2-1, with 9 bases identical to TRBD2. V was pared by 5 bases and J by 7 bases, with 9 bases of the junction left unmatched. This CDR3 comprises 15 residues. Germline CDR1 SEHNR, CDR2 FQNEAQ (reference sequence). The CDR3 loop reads CASSPTSGYPNEQFF. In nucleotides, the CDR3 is TGTGCCAGCAGCCCGACTAGCGGATACCCGAATGAGCAGTTCTTC.

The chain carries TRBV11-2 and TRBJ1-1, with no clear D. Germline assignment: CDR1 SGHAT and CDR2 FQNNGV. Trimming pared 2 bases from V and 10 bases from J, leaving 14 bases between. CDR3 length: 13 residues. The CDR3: CASSLYQRGGAFF. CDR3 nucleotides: TGTGCCAGCAGCTTATATCAGCGGGGAGGAGCTTTCTTT.

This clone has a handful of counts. In DNA, the CDR3 is TGTGCCAGCAGCCCCGGGACAGCCCTCTATGGCTACACCTTC. It codes for CASSPGTALYGYTF. The chain employs TRBV28 and TRBJ1-2; 7 nucleotides agree with TRBD1. V shed 6 bases and J 4 bases; nucleotides not matched to a gene: 8. CDR3 length: 14 residues. Germline V gives CDR1 MDHEN, CDR2 SYDVKM.

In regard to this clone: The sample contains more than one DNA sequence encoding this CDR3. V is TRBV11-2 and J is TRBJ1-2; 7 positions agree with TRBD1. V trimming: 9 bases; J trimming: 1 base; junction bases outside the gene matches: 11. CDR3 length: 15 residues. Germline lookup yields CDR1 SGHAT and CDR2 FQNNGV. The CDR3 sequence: CASSGHRGVNYGYTF. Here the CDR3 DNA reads TGTGCCAGTAGCGGTCACAGGGGAGTTAACTATGGCTACACCTTC.

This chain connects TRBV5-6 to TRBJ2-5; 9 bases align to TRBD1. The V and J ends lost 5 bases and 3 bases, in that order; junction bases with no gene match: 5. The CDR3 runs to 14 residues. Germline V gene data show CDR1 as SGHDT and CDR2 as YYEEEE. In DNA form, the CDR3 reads TGTGCCAGCAGGTGGACAGGGGATGAAGAGACCCAGTACTTC. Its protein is CASRWTGDEETQYF.

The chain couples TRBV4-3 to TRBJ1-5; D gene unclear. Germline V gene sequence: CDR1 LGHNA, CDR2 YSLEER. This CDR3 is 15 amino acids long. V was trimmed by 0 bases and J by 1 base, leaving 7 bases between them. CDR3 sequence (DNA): TGCGCCAGCAGCCAAGAATGGAGCAGCAATCAGCCCCAGCATTTT. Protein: CASSQEWSSNQPQHF.

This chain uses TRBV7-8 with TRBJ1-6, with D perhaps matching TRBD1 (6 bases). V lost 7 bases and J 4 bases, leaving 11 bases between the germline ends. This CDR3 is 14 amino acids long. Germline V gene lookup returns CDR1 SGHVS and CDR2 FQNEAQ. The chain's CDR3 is CASNAGQYNSPLHF. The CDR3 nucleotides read TGTGCCAGCAACGCCGGACAGTATAATTCACCCCTCCACTTT. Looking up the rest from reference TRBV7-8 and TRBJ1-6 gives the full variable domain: GAGVSQSPRYKVAKRGQDVALRCDPISGHVSLFWYQQALGQGPEFLTYFQNEAQLDKSGLPSDRFFAERPEGSVSTLKIQRTQQEDSAVYLCASNAGQYNSPLHFGNGTRLTVT.

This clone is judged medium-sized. CDR3: CASSDGRATGELFF. CDR3 DNA: TGTGCCAGCAGTGACGGGAGGGCCACCGGGGAGCTGTTTTTT. The chain combines TRBV6-4 with TRBJ2-2; 7 positions match TRBD2. The V gene end was trimmed by 2 bases and the J gene end by 4 bases; junction bases not matched to a gene: 1. Germline values: CDR1 MRHNA, CDR2 SNTAGT. There are 14 residues in the CDR3.

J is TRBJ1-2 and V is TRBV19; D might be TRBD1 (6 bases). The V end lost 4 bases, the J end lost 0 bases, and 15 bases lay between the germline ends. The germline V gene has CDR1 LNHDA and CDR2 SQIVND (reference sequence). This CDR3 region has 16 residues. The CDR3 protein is CASSRRGTLSNYGYTF. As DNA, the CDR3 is TGTGCCAGTAGTAGACGAGGGACACTATCTAACTATGGCTACACCTTC.

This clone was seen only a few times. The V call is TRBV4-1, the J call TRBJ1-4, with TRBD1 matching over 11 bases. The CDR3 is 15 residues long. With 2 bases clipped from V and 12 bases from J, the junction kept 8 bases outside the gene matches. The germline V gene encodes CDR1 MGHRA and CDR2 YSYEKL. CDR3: CASSQTGTGGGELFF. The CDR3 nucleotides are TGCGCCAGCAGCCAAACCGGGACAGGGGGTGGGGAACTGTTTTTT.

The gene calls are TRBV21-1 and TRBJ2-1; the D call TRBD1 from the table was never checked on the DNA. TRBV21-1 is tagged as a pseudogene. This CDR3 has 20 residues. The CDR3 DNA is TGTGCCAGCAGCAAAGCGCTAGAGAATTATGGAGACAGGGGGTTTAATGAGCAGTTCTTC. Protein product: CASSKALENYGDRGFNEQFF.

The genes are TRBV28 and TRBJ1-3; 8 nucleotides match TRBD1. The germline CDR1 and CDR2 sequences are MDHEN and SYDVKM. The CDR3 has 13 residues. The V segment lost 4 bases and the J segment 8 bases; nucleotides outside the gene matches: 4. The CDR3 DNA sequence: TGTGCCAGCAGTTCGGACAGGGCGGACACCATATATTTT. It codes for CASSSDRADTIYF.

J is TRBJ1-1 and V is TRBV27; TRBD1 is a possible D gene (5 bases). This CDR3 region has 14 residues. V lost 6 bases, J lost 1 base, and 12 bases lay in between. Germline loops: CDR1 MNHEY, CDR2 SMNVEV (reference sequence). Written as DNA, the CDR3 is TGTGCCAGCAGCCGGGGACTTCAGAACACTGAAGCTTTCTTT. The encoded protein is CASSRGLQNTEAFF.

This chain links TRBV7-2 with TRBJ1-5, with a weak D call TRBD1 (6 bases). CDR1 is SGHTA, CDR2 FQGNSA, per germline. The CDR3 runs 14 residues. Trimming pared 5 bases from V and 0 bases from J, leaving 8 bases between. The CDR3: CASSGGISNQPQHF. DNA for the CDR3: TGTGCCAGCAGCGGGGGCATTAGCAATCAGCCCCAGCATTTT.

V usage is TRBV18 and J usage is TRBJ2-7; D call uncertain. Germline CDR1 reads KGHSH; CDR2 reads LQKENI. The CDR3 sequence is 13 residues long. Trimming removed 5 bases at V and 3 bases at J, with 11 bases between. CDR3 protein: CASSSQAYYEQYF. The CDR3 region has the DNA TGTGCCAGCTCATCCCAGGCTTACTACGAGCAGTACTTC. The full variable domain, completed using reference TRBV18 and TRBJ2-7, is NAGVMQNPRHLVRRRGQEARLRCSPMKGHSHVYWYRQLPEEGLKFMVYLQKENIIDESGMPKERFSAEFPKEGPSILRIQQVVRGDSAAYFCASSSQAYYEQYFGPGTRLTVT.

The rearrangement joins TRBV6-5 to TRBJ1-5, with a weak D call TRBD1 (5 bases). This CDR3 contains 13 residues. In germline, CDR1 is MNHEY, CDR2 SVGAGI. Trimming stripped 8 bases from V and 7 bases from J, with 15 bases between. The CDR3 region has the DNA TGTGCCAGCCAGGTACTCGGGGGGCAGCCCCAGCATTTT. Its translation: CASQVLGGQPQHF.

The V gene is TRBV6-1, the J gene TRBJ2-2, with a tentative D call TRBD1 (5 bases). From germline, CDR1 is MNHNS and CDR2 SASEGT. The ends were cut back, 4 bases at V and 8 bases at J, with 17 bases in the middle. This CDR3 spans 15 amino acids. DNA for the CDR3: TGTGCCAGCAGTGGAAGGCAGGGCAGTAGGGGGGAGCTGTTTTTT. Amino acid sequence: CASSGRQGSRGELFF.